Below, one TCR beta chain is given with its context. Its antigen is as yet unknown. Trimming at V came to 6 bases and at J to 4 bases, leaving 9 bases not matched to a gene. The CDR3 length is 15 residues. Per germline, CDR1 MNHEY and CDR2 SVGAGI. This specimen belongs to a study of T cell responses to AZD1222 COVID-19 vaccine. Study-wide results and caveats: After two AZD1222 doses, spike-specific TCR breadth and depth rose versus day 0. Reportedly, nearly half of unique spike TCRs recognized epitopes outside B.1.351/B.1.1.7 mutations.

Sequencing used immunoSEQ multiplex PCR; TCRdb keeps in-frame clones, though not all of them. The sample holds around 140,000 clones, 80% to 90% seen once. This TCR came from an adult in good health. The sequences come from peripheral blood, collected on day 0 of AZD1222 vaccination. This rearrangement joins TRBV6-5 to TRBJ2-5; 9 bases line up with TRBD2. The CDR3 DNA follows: TGTGCCAGCAGGAGGGCGGGGGGGCCCGGAGAGACCCAGTACTTC. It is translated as CASRRAGGPGETQYF.